The 21 T cell receptor beta chains below were found in one sample sequenced in a study of glioma-infiltrating T cells listed by TCRdb under 2016. The instrument was an Illumina MiSeq. The iRepertoire nested amplicon-rescue multiplex PCR (arm-PCR) platform was used to amplify TCR alpha and beta CDR3 regions from RNA. TCRdb reanalyzed the raw reads on its own, using fastp at Q25 for trimming and MiXCR for clone calling, and kept in-frame beta chains. A single entry per CDR3 protein holds the most common genes and DNA from its merged rows. The sample yields roughly 190,000 distinct CDR3 sequences; 32% were counted once. Around 21% of the sample belongs to the ten largest clones. The sample was glioma tissue, nonneoplastic brain tissue, or PBMCs (not recorded which). All receptors come from a human donor with low-grade glioma or glioblastoma, undergoing nonglioma brain surgery, or in good health (not recorded which).

V usage is TRBV27 and J usage is TRBJ2-5, with 7 bases fitting TRBD2. Germline CDR1 is MNHEY and CDR2 is SMNVEV (reference sequence). Losses at the gene ends were 4 bases for V and 7 bases for J; bases not matched to a gene: 12. The CDR3 spans 15 residues. CDR3 amino acids: CASSSPTRGMGTQYF. CDR3 in DNA: TGTGCCAGCAGTTCGCCGACGCGGGGGATGGGGACCCAGTACTTC.

In this sample, this clonotype turned up many times. The chain links TRBV28 to TRBJ2-4; no clear D. CDR1 is MDHEN, CDR2 SYDVKM, per germline. CDR3 length: 14 amino acids. V was cut by 8 bases and J by 0 bases, with 11 bases left in between. The CDR3 nucleotides are TGTGCCAGCTCTTTCGATCTAGCCAAAAACATTCAGTACTTC. This translates into CASSFDLAKNIQYF.

Remarks on this clonotype: A much larger clone is a single base away; this may be a read error. The chain combines TRBV7-2 with TRBJ1-5; possible D gene TRBD1, 6 bases. The CDR3 totals 15 residues. The germline CDR1 and CDR2 sequences are SGHTA and FQGNSA. CDR3 sequence reads: CASSPATGTNQPQRF. In nucleotides, the CDR3 is TGTGCCAGCAGCCCAGCGACAGGAACCAATCAGCCCCAGCGTTTT.

The J gene is TRBJ1-2, the V gene TRBV4-1; D is undetermined. The ends were cut back, 0 bases at V and 0 bases at J, with 8 bases in the middle. The CDR3 contains 15 residues. The germline gives CDR1 MGHRA, CDR2 YSYEKL. CDR3 nucleotide sequence: TGCGCCAGCAGCCAAGACAAGATGACTAACTATGGCTACACCTTC. This sequence encodes CASSQDKMTNYGYTF.

V is TRBV20-1 and J is TRBJ2-7; D is possibly TRBD2 (6 bases). Trimming stripped 6 bases from V and 7 bases from J, with 22 bases between. This CDR3 has 14 amino acids. The V gene's germline CDR1 is DFQATT and CDR2 SNEGSKA (reference sequence). Here the CDR3 reads CSAPKDYSYNEQYF. CDR3 DNA sequence: TGCAGTGCCCCCAAGGACTACTCATACAATGAGCAGTACTTC.

This CDR3 reads CASSEHYGLTYNEQFF. CDR3 nucleotide sequence: TGCGCCAGCAGCGAGCACTACGGGCTTACCTACAATGAGCAGTTCTTC. The chain carries TRBV5-1 and TRBJ2-1; D not certain. The CDR3 sequence is 16 residues long. Germline CDR1 and CDR2: SGHRS and YFSETQ. V shed 4 bases and J shed 2 bases, with 16 bases lying between them.

This clonotype came up many times. The chain combines TRBV20-1 with TRBJ1-1; D remains ambiguous. The germline V gene has CDR1 DFQATT and CDR2 SNEGSKA (reference sequence). V gave up 6 bases and J gave up 2 bases, with 16 bases separating them. This CDR3 is built from 14 residues. For the CDR3, the DNA is TGCAGTGCGTTGGCTCCCTCCAGAAACACTGAAGCTTTCTTT. Its protein is CSALAPSRNTEAFF.

The chain combines TRBV30 with TRBJ2-1, with unresolved D. V gave up 6 bases and J gave up 0 bases, with 18 bases separating them. Germline lookup yields CDR1 GTSNPN and CDR2 SVGIG (reference sequence). This CDR3 contains 16 residues. In DNA, the CDR3 is TGTGCCTGCCCCAGAGTAGGCCGGAGCTCCTACAATGAGCAGTTCTTC. This sequence encodes CACPRVGRSSYNEQFF.

This sequence joins TRBV11-3 and TRBJ2-7, with D possibly TRBD2 on 5 matching bases. Germline lookup yields CDR1 SGHNT and CDR2 YENEEA. Trimming left V 1 base short and J 3 bases short, with 13 bases between. This CDR3 is built from 15 residues. The chain's CDR3 is CASSLGPGTHYEQYF. The DNA for the CDR3 is TGTGCCAGCAGCTTAGGGCCGGGAACCCACTACGAGCAGTACTTC.

The chain uses TRBV12-3 or TRBV12-4 and TRBJ1-3; no definite D call. V lost 5 bases and J lost 4, with 15 bases in between. The CDR3 consists of 15 residues. CDR3: CASSVPEVLGNTIYF. The DNA of the CDR3 is TGTGCCAGCAGTGTGCCGGAGGTTCTGGGAAACACCATATATTTT.

This chain uses TRBV20-1 with TRBJ2-5, with D perhaps matching TRBD2 (6 bases). This CDR3 is built from 12 residues. The germline V gene has CDR1 DFQATT and CDR2 SNEGSKA (reference sequence). CDR3: CTARDQAGRRYF. The CDR3 DNA is TGCACCGCTAGAGATCAAGCGGGTCGGCGGTACTTC.

This clonotype was detected ten times or more. The chain carries TRBV4-3 and TRBJ2-7; TRBD2 aligns across 14 bases. CDR3 length: 15 residues. V shed 6 bases and J 3 bases; nucleotides not matched to a gene: 4. Germline V CDR1 and CDR2: LGHNA, YSLEER. The CDR3 bases are TGCGCCAGCAGACCTGGACTAGCGGGAGGCTACGAGCAGTACTTC. Amino acids: CASRPGLAGGYEQYF.

This rearrangement joins TRBV7-9 to TRBJ1-5, with a possible D match to TRBD1 (5 bases). V lost 5 bases, J lost 6 bases, and 14 bases lay in between. CDR1 and CDR2 from the germline V gene are SEHNR and FQNEAQ (reference sequence). This CDR3 spans 14 amino acids. The CDR3 loop is CASSPGGFGQPQHF. Here the CDR3 DNA reads TGTGCCAGCAGCCCCGGGGGATTCGGTCAGCCCCAGCATTTT.

Points on this clonotype: It may be a read error: a sequence one base away is much more abundant. V is TRBV20-1 and J is TRBJ2-2; possibly TRBD1 for D (6 bases). The CDR3 extends over 14 amino acids. CDR1 DFQATT and CDR2 SNEGSKA come from the germline V gene (reference sequence). For the CDR3, the DNA is TGCAGTGCTAGATATCAGGGGACCACCGGGGAGCCGTTTTTT. It translates to CSARYQGTTGEPFF.

Concerning this clonotype itself: The conserved final phenylalanine or tryptophan is absent from the CDR3, which likely points to a read error. The rearrangement joins TRBV2 to TRBJ1-1, with D possibly being TRBD1 (5 bases). The length of the CDR3 is 15 residues. In germline, CDR1 is SNHLY, CDR2 FYNNEI. CDR3 in amino acids: CARSEAGGGATEAFL. The DNA of the CDR3 is TGTGCCAGAAGTGAAGCGGGCGGCGGGGCCACTGAAGCTTTCCTT.

The chain combines TRBV20-1 with TRBJ1-1; D gene unclear. The length of the CDR3 is 14 residues. Germline values: CDR1 DFQATT, CDR2 SNEGSKA (reference sequence). The CDR3 here is CNAKDHGSNTEAFF. CDR3 DNA sequence: TGCAATGCGAAGGACCACGGATCAAACACTGAAGCTTTCTTT.

This clonotype showed up many times. V and J are TRBV3-1 and TRBJ1-5; D is undetermined. This CDR3 comprises 15 residues. The ends were cut back, 3 bases at V and 0 bases at J, with 9 bases in the middle. Germline V gives CDR1 LGHDT, CDR2 YNNKEL (reference sequence). CDR3 DNA: TGTGCCAGCAGCCATTCGGATTATAGCAATCAGCCCCAGCATTTT. It codes for CASSHSDYSNQPQHF.

The table lists this clonotype with a few counts. The chain has TRBV27 and TRBJ2-7, with D possibly called TRBD1 or TRBD2 (5 bases each). The CDR3 is 15 residues long. The V end lost 2 bases, the J end lost 3 bases, and 14 bases lay between the germline ends. The V gene's germline CDR1 is MNHEY and CDR2 SMNVEV (reference sequence). CDR3: CASSLTPGSIYEQYF. CDR3 DNA: TGTGCCAGCAGTTTAACCCCAGGGAGTATCTACGAGCAGTACTTC.

Comments on this clonotype: Germline is not matched at one junction end, which may reflect a read error. The V gene is TRBV20-1, the J gene TRBJ1-1; possibly TRBD1 for D (5 bases). The germline V gene encodes CDR1 DFQATT and CDR2 SNEGSKA (reference sequence). The CDR3 has 17 amino acids. The CDR3 region is CSARGIGGRGRNTQAFF. CDR3 coding DNA: TGCAGTGCTAGAGGAATCGGTGGTAGGGGCCGGAACACTCAAGCTTTCTTC.

This clonotype was picked up many times. The rearrangement uses TRBV2 and TRBJ1-2; 7 bases line up with TRBD1. The CDR3 sequence is 12 residues long. Germline V gene data show CDR1 as SNHLY and CDR2 as FYNNEI. Losses at the gene ends were 6 bases for V and 5 bases for J; bases not matched to a gene: 3. Written as DNA, the CDR3 is TGTGCCAGCAGCACAGGGGAGTATGGCTACACCTTC. Translated, it gives CASSTGEYGYTF.

This clonotype was seen a handful of times. V is TRBV29-1 and J is TRBJ2-5; D is perhaps TRBD1 (5 bases). The length of the CDR3 is 13 residues. Trimming shortened V by 3 bases and J by 5 bases, and 13 bases separated the two germline ends. Looked up from germline, CDR1 is SQVTM and CDR2 is ANQGSEA. The CDR3 DNA reads TGCAGCGTTGACAGGGAAGGATTGGAGACCCAGTACTTC. It translates to CSVDREGLETQYF.